This TCR beta chain originates from a study of OX40 agonist ivuxolimab in advanced cancers. Study in general: The study gave patients intravenous ivuxolimab at 0.01 to 10 mg/kg every 2 weeks.

Repertoires were generated with immunoSEQ multiplex PCR, while TCRdb's copy carries only in-frame clones and drops some. The sample shows approximately 79,000 clones, 92% of them seen only once. This clonotype originated in an adult with an advanced solid tumor such as melanoma, head and neck, liver or kidney cancer. Specimen: CD4+ or CD8+ T cells sorted from blood, collected in a trial of the OX40 agonist ivuxolimab.

The CDR3: CASSPRGLVEQFF. The CDR3 nucleotides read TGTGCCAGCAGCCCCAGGGGGCTGGTTGAGCAGTTCTTC. The chain has TRBV13 and TRBJ2-1, with 8 bases matching TRBD1. The CDR3 is made up of 13 amino acids. The J segment lost 9 bases and the V segment lost 5 bases, leaving 6 bases of the junction unmatched. The germline V gene has CDR1 PRHDT and CDR2 FYEKMQ (reference sequence).